Listed below are T cell receptor beta chains from one sample, sequenced in a study of CD8+CD57+ T cells in acquired aplastic anemia. Using its own MiXCR run on the reads, TCRdb lists one record per CDR3 protein. The sample records more than 150,000 distinct CDR3 sequences, 50% to 75% being singletons. Sequenced material: sorted CD4+, CD8+, or CD8+CD57+ T cells (not recorded which) from PBMCs. These receptors came from a human donor with severe aplastic anemia or a healthy control (not recorded which). The CDR3 runs from the conserved cysteine through the conserved F or W. D genes are given only for firm matches. Size tells how often a clone was seen (once, few, many) or the class of an expanded clone, and some rows leave it out.

TRBD1	TRBV29-1	-	TRBJ1-2	CSVEGVGQGANRYGYTF	TGCAGCGTTGAAGGGGTGGGGCAGGGGGCAAATCGCTATGGCTACACCTTC
TRBD1	TRBV10-3	-	TRBJ1-6	CAISEGTGSSSYNSPLRF	TGTGCCATCAGCGAAGGGACAGGGTCGTCGTCCTATAATTCACCCCTCCGCTTT
-	TRBV7-8	-	TRBJ1-4	CASSSLLEGTNEKLFF	TGTGCCAGCAGCTCACTTCTGGAGGGAACTAATGAAAAACTGTTTTTT
TRBD1	TRBV20-1	-	TRBJ1-1	CSARGTGLAEAFF	TGCAGTGCTAGGGGGACAGGGTTGGCTGAAGCTTTCTTT
-	TRBV24-1	-	TRBJ2-3	CATSVETNLQYF	TGTGCCACCAGTGTGGAAACTAACCTGCAGTATTTT
-	TRBV5-8	many	TRBJ2-5	CASSLLGETQYF	TGTGCCAGCTCTCTCCTGGGGGAGACCCAGTACTTC
-	TRBV4-1	many	TRBJ2-7	CASSQVVGETIPDEQYF	TGCGCCAGCAGCCAAGTGGTGGGGGAAACCATCCCGGACGAGCAGTACTTC
-	TRBV7-9	many	TRBJ2-3	CASSPRSPVVRDTQYF	TGTGCCAGCAGCCCGCGATCCCCGGTCGTCAGAGATACGCAGTATTTT
TRBD1	TRBV24-1	-	TRBJ2-7	CATSESDRIGEQYF	TGTGCCACCAGTGAATCGGACAGGATCGGCGAGCAGTACTTC
-	TRBV5-1	-	TRBJ2-5	CASSNQGGQETQYF	TGCGCCAGCAGCAACCAGGGGGGCCAAGAGACCCAGTACTTC
-	TRBV7-2	few	TRBJ1-6	CASSAQPRGVESPLHF	TGTGCCAGCAGCGCCCAACCCAGGGGAGTAGAGTCACCCCTCCACTTT
-	TRBV19	many	TRBJ1-2	CASSITDGYTF	TGTGCCAGTAGTATCACAGACGGCTACACCTTC
TRBD1	TRBV2	-	TRBJ1-5	CASTLGGLSNQPQHF	TGTGCCAGCACCTTAGGGGGCCTTAGCAATCAGCCCCAGCATTTT
TRBD1	TRBV20-1	-	TRBJ1-1	CSARGHRGPTEAFF	TGCAGTGCTAGAGGTCACAGGGGGCCCACTGAAGCTTTCTTT
TRBD1	TRBV5-5	-	TRBJ1-2	CASSLETGPNTF	TGTGCCAGCAGCTTGGAGACAGGGCCCAACACCTTC
-	TRBV15	-	TRBJ2-7	CATSRVGDGSYEQYF	TGTGCCACCAGCAGAGTGGGGGACGGCTCCTACGAGCAGTACTTC
-	TRBV5-1	once	TRBJ1-2	CASSPDLNYGYTF	TGCGCCAGCAGCCCGGACCTTAACTATGGCTACACCTTC
-	TRBV2	-	TRBJ2-3	CASKGGRSTDTQYF	TGTGCCAGCAAGGGGGGCCGGAGCACAGATACGCAGTATTTT
-	TRBV2	-	TRBJ2-7	CASAPGNPSLEPYEQYF	TGTGCCAGCGCTCCCGGGAACCCCTCTCTGGAACCCTACGAGCAGTACTTC
-	TRBV24-1	many	TRBJ1-4	CATSDLADMEEKLFF	TGTGCCACCAGTGATTTAGCGGATATGGAGGAAAAACTGTTTTTT
-	TRBV13	-	TRBJ1-2	CASSHQGSSNYGYTF	TGTGCCAGCAGCCATCAGGGTAGCTCTAACTATGGCTACACCTTC
-	TRBV7-2	-	TRBJ1-6	CASSFAGHNSPLHF	TGTGCCAGCAGCTTTGCGGGACACAATTCACCCCTCCACTTT
TRBD2	TRBV24-1	-	TRBJ2-1	CATSEVAGGYNEQFF	TGTGCCACCAGTGAAGTAGCGGGAGGGTACAATGAGCAGTTCTTC
-	TRBV7-9	-	TRBJ2-1	CASSSTEPRGLGKQFF	TGTGCCAGCAGCTCGACGGAGCCGCGTGGGTTGGGCAAGCAGTTCTTC
-	TRBV2	-	TRBJ2-2	CASRVVRGAQGELFF	TGTGCCAGCAGAGTCGTAAGGGGAGCGCAGGGGGAGCTGTTTTTT
-	TRBV6-6	many	TRBJ2-5	CASGVLQETQYF	TGTGCCAGCGGGGTCCTTCAAGAGACCCAGTACTTC
TRBD1	TRBV11-2	many	TRBJ1-1	CASSPSPGQGFTEAFF	TGTGCCAGCAGCCCTAGTCCGGGACAGGGATTTACTGAAGCTTTCTTT
TRBD2	TRBV7-3	-	TRBJ2-1	CASSPGLAGGYEQFF	TGTGCCAGCAGCCCGGGACTAGCGGGAGGATATGAGCAGTTCTTC
-	TRBV19	-	TRBJ2-5	CASSGAKGETQYF	TGTGCCAGTAGTGGGGCGAAGGGAGAGACCCAGTACTTC
-	TRBV7-9	-	TRBJ1-6	CASSLEEGRRGSPLHF	TGTGCCAGCAGCTTAGAAGAAGGCAGACGGGGTTCACCCCTCCACTTT
-	TRBV10-3	few	TRBJ2-1	CAIEPGNSNEQFF	TGTGCCATCGAACCCGGGAATAGCAATGAGCAGTTCTTC
-	TRBV20-1	-	TRBJ2-2	CSAPTPYTGELFF	TGCAGTGCTCCGACACCATACACCGGGGAGCTGTTTTTT
TRBD2	TRBV5-5	many	TRBJ2-7	CASSTLAGAYEQYF	TGTGCCAGCAGCACCTTAGCGGGGGCTTACGAGCAGTACTTC
TRBD1	TRBV10-1	-	TRBJ2-3	CASSETGGGTDTQYF	TGTGCCAGCAGTGAGACAGGGGGCGGCACAGATACGCAGTATTTT
-	TRBV2	-	TRBJ1-6	CASSASRPGNSPLHF	TGTGCCAGCAGCGCGTCGAGGCCGGGGAATTCACCCCTCCACTTT
TRBD2	TRBV25-1	-	TRBJ2-7	CASSEFPRWGGEIYEQYF	TGTGCCAGCAGTGAATTCCCCCGTTGGGGAGGGGAAATCTACGAGCAGTACTTC
-	TRBV9	-	TRBJ2-5	CASSPVQETQYF	TGTGCCAGCTCACCGGTCCAAGAGACCCAGTACTTC
-	TRBV5-8	-	TRBJ2-3	CASKEETASYNEQYF	TGTGCCAGCAAAGAGGAGACAGCAAGCTACAATGAGCAGTATTTT
TRBD1	TRBV7-9	-	TRBJ2-3	CASSHLGQGFYTQYF	TGTGCCAGCAGCCATTTGGGACAGGGGTTTTATACGCAGTATTTT
-	TRBV2	-	TRBJ1-2	CASSEWVYGYTF	TGTGCCAGCAGTGAATGGGTCTATGGCTACACCTTC
TRBD1	TRBV13	-	TRBJ2-3	CASSLLSGTGNRVGDTQYF	TGTGCCAGCAGCTTACTCTCCGGGACAGGGAATCGTGTTGGAGATACGCAGTATTTT